This is a list of T cell receptor beta chains from one sample in a study of shared clonotypes between healthy human individuals. TCRdb's copy holds only in-frame clones and misses some; the assay was immunoSEQ multiplex PCR. The sample records about 2.1 million clones, roughly 91% being singletons. Material for sequencing was naive CD8+ T cells from PBMCs. All receptors derive from a man between 18 and 29 years old in good health. Some clones in this sample may be carry-over from other donors' samples. Both conserved end residues are part of each CDR3. A D gene is named only where the DNA matches it firmly. Some rows have no size entry. The others give once, few or many, or a class for an expanded clone.

V gene	D gene	J gene	clone size	CDR3 protein	CDR3 DNA
TRBV7-9	NA	TRBJ2-2	NA	CASSLGPAANTGELFF	TGTGCCAGCAGCTTAGGCCCAGCGGCGAACACCGGGGAGCTGTTTTTT
TRBV7-9	TRBD2	TRBJ2-1	once	CASSTSGKSSYNEQFF	TGTGCCAGCAGCACTAGCGGGAAAAGCTCCTACAATGAGCAGTTCTTC
TRBV11-3	TRBD1	TRBJ2-2	once	CASSTGTGDTGELFF	TGTGCCAGCAGCACCGGGACAGGGGACACCGGGGAGCTGTTTTTT
TRBV2	NA	TRBJ1-1	once	CASSAGRALNTEAFF	TGTGCCAGCAGTGCAGGAAGGGCCTTGAACACTGAAGCTTTCTTT
TRBV9	NA	TRBJ2-6	NA	CASSVGRGSGANVLTF	TGTGCCAGCAGCGTAGGTCGTGGCTCTGGGGCCAACGTCCTGACTTTC
TRBV19	TRBD2	TRBJ2-3	NA	CASSIDLAGGPSDTQYF	TGTGCCAGTAGTATAGATTTGGCGGGAGGGCCCTCGGATACGCAGTATTTT
TRBV7-2	NA	TRBJ2-5	NA	CASSNDRDRLDF	TGTGCCAGCAGCAATGATAGGGACCGATTAGACTTC
TRBV5-6	NA	TRBJ1-2	NA	CASSLDNNYGYTF	TGTGCCAGCAGCTTGGATAATAACTATGGCTACACCTTC
TRBV19	NA	TRBJ1-1	NA	CASSAGLLEAFF	TGTGCCAGTAGTGCGGGACTGCTTGAAGCTTTCTTT
TRBV9	TRBD2	TRBJ2-7	few	CASSVHPGPSGSYEQYF	TGTGCCAGCAGCGTCCACCCTGGGCCTAGCGGATCCTACGAGCAGTACTTC
TRBV7-9	NA	TRBJ2-1	NA	CASSLGGREQFF	TGTGCCAGCAGCTTAGGGGGGCGGGAGCAGTTCTTC
TRBV7-7	NA	TRBJ1-2	few	CAREGALCGYTF	TGTGCCAGGGAAGGGGCCCTATGCGGCTACACCTTC
TRBV28	NA	TRBJ2-5	NA	CASSFSQVEETQYF	TGTGCCAGCAGTTTCAGCCAGGTAGAAGAGACCCAGTACTTC
TRBV19	NA	TRBJ2-1	NA	CASSIWTEYNEQFF	TGTGCCAGTAGTATTTGGACAGAGTACAATGAGCAGTTCTTC
TRBV7-6	NA	TRBJ1-1	NA	CASSRVAGAYLNTEAFF	TGTGCCAGCAGCCGCGTAGCAGGGGCGTACTTGAACACTGAAGCTTTCTTT
TRBV7-9	NA	TRBJ2-1	NA	CASGGSGTRGEQFF	TGTGCCAGCGGGGGGTCCGGGACCCGGGGTGAGCAGTTCTTC
TRBV29-1	NA	TRBJ2-7	NA	CSVEGQGPYEQYF	TGCAGCGTTGAGGGGCAAGGGCCCTACGAGCAGTACTTC
TRBV9	NA	TRBJ1-2	NA	CASSVGSGGNYGYTF	TGTGCCAGCAGCGTAGGATCCGGGGGTAACTATGGCTACACCTTC
TRBV4-1	TRBD2	TRBJ2-1	NA	CASSQGEASGRIYEQFF	TGCGCCAGCAGCCAAGGTGAGGCTAGCGGGAGAATTTACGAGCAGTTCTTC
TRBV11-3	NA	TRBJ2-2	once	CASSFGGWTGELFF	TGTGCCAGCAGCTTCGGGGGTTGGACCGGGGAGCTGTTTTTT
TRBV30	NA	TRBJ2-7	NA	CAWGGQGYEQYF	TGTGCCTGGGGAGGCCAGGGCTACGAGCAGTACTTC
TRBV14	TRBD1	TRBJ2-3	NA	CASSQTSERGPPVTDTQYF	TGTGCCAGCAGCCAAACAAGTGAGAGGGGGCCTCCAGTCACAGATACGCAGTATTTT
TRBV14	NA	TRBJ1-4	few	CASGPLPGPKLFF	TGTGCCAGCGGCCCTCTACCGGGACCTAAACTGTTTTTT
TRBV13	NA	TRBJ2-5	NA	CASRMGAIQETQYF	TGTGCCAGCAGAATGGGGGCCATCCAAGAGACCCAGTACTTC
TRBV5-1	NA	TRBJ1-2	NA	CASSLAAASGYGYTF	TGCGCCAGCAGCTTGGCGGCAGCCTCGGGCTATGGCTACACCTTC
TRBV28	TRBD2	TRBJ2-1	NA	CASSSRLAGALYNEQFF	TGTGCCAGCAGTTCCCGACTAGCGGGAGCCCTGTACAATGAGCAGTTCTTC
TRBV7-8	NA	TRBJ2-5	NA	CASSRNKGETQYF	TGTGCCAGCAGCCGTAACAAGGGGGAGACCCAGTACTTC
TRBV7-8	TRBD2	TRBJ2-3	NA	CASSLPLRQRESPDTQYF	TGTGCCAGCAGCTTACCCCTTAGGCAGCGGGAGTCCCCCGATACGCAGTATTTT
TRBV6-1	TRBD1	TRBJ2-7	NA	CASSKGQALEQYF	TGTGCCAGCAGTAAGGGACAGGCACTAGAGCAGTACTTC
TRBV4-3	TRBD1	TRBJ2-1	NA	CASSRTQDRGRNEQFF	TGCGCCAGCAGCCGGACCCAGGACAGGGGACGCAATGAGCAGTTCTTC
TRBV2	TRBD2	TRBJ2-1	once	CASKLAGGAEEQFF	TGTGCCAGTAAACTAGCGGGAGGGGCAGAGGAGCAGTTCTTC
TRBV28	NA	TRBJ1-2	NA	CASSFGFGYTF	TGTGCCAGCAGTTTCGGATTTGGCTACACCTTC
TRBV15	NA	TRBJ2-1	NA	CATSRAGTPYNEQFF	TGTGCCACCAGCAGAGCCGGGACACCCTACAATGAGCAGTTCTTC
TRBV15	TRBD2	TRBJ2-7	few	CATSRDDSGRGHEQYF	TGTGCCACCAGCAGAGATGATAGCGGGAGGGGCCACGAGCAGTACTTC
TRBV29-1	TRBD1	TRBJ2-1	NA	CSVSSSGGVYNEQFF	TGCAGCGTTTCGTCCTCAGGGGGCGTTTACAATGAGCAGTTCTTC
TRBV27	NA	TRBJ1-4	NA	CASSSVGATNEKLFF	TGTGCCAGCAGTTCGGTTGGGGCAACTAATGAAAAACTGTTTTTT
TRBV6-1	NA	TRBJ2-3	NA	CASRAGFSTDTQYF	TGTGCCAGCAGAGCGGGTTTCTCCACAGATACGCAGTATTTT
TRBV5-5	NA	TRBJ2-7	NA	CASSLMFGRQYF	TGTGCCAGCAGCTTGATGTTTGGACGTCAGTACTTC
TRBV28	NA	TRBJ2-7	NA	CASTHGGEQYF	TGTGCCAGCACCCATGGGGGCGAGCAGTACTTC
TRBV4-1	NA	TRBJ1-3	NA	CASSQIARAHPGNTIYF	TGCGCCAGCAGCCAGATAGCCCGGGCGCATCCTGGAAACACCATATATTTT
TRBV28	TRBD1	TRBJ1-1	NA	CASRIPTGSEAFF	TGTGCCAGCAGGATCCCGACAGGGAGTGAAGCTTTCTTT
TRBV11-2	NA	TRBJ2-3	NA	CASSLGSPDTQYF	TGTGCCAGCAGCTTAGGGTCCCCAGATACGCAGTATTTT